The 27 T cell receptor beta chains below were found in one sample sequenced in a study of blood T cells in healthy people across ages. Through a sample-barcoded 5' primer and a J-beta primer mix, a second PCR was run for roughly 6 to 11 cycles. TCRdb analysed the 5' RACE reads with MiXCR anew, one entry per CDR3 protein. This table has about 1,500,000 distinct CDR3 sequences, approximately 42% appearing once. Input material: blood. Receptor source: a woman younger than 30 in good health.

The rearrangement links TRBV24-1 to TRBJ2-1; TRBD1 matches 8 bases. In germline, CDR1 is KGHDR, CDR2 SFDVKD. V was clipped by 4 bases and J by 14 bases; unmatched bases: 9. This CDR3 is 13 amino acids long. The CDR3 DNA reads TGTGCCACCAGTGACCCTTCGGACAGGGTGAAGTTCTTC. Amino acids: CATSDPSDRVKFF.

The genes are TRBV7-9 and TRBJ2-7; D is perhaps TRBD1 (6 bases). The J call may be mistaken, given a closer DNA end match to TRBJ2-5. Germline CDR1 reads SEHNR; CDR2 reads FQNEAQ (reference sequence). The CDR3 totals 17 residues. CDR3 region: CASSLERQAGGRETQYF. CDR3 bases: TGTGCCAGCAGCTTGGAACGACAGGCTGGGGGCCGAGAGACCCAGTACTTC.

The V and J genes are TRBV6-5 and TRBJ2-6; D may be TRBD1 or TRBD2 (6 bases each). Trimming removed 3 bases from V and 3 bases from J, with 12 bases in between. This CDR3 has 16 residues. From germline, CDR1 is MNHEY and CDR2 SVGAGI. CDR3 loop: CASSYPGALGANVLTF. As DNA, the CDR3 is TGTGCCAGCAGTTATCCGGGGGCGCTTGGGGCCAACGTCCTGACTTTC.

This chain links TRBV11-2 with TRBJ2-1, with TRBD2 matching 8 bases. V gave up 4 bases and J gave up 5 bases; unmatched junction bases: 7. The germline CDR1 and CDR2 sequences are SGHAT and FQNNGV. CDR3 length: 15 residues. The CDR3 sequence: CASSSSGSPNNEQFF. The CDR3 DNA reads as TGTGCCAGCAGCTCAAGCGGGAGTCCGAACAATGAGCAGTTCTTC.

This chain links TRBV3-1 with TRBJ2-1; 11 positions agree with TRBD2. Germline CDR1 reads LGHDT; CDR2 reads YNNKEL (reference sequence). The CDR3 consists of 16 residues. V was clipped by 4 bases and J by 6 bases; unmatched bases: 8. The CDR3 DNA reads TGTGCCAGCAGCCGAACCGGGACTAGCGGAGTCAATGAGCAGTTCTTC. Its translation is CASSRTGTSGVNEQFF.

This clonotype was detected many times. The chain couples TRBV6-5 to TRBJ2-1; TRBD2 aligns across 7 bases. The V gene's germline CDR1 is MNHEY and CDR2 SVGAGI. V shed 0 bases, J shed 0 bases, and the junction held 2 bases outside the gene matches. The CDR3 covers 16 residues. For the CDR3, the DNA is TGTGCCAGCAGTTACTCTCGCGGGAGCTCCTACAATGAGCAGTTCTTC. Its translation is CASSYSRGSSYNEQFF.

V gene TRBV20-1 combines with J gene TRBJ1-1; unclear D gene. CDR3 length: 12 residues. Between the trimmed V and J ends, which lost 3 bases and 1 base, there was a span of 6 bases. Germline V lookup: CDR1 DFQATT, CDR2 SNEGSKA (reference sequence). The CDR3 DNA reads TGCAGTGCTAGGTCAGGGAACACTGAAGCTTTCTTT. Protein: CSARSGNTEAFF.

V is TRBV20-1 and J is TRBJ2-3; D possibly corresponds to TRBD2 (6 bases). The length of the CDR3 is 16 residues. Trimming stripped 3 bases from V and 3 bases from J, with 19 bases between. Germline V CDR1 and CDR2: DFQATT, SNEGSKA (reference sequence). The DNA of the CDR3 is TGCAGTGCTAGCGGGCGCGGGGAAAGTAAAACAGATACGCAGTATTTT. Amino acid sequence: CSASGRGESKTDTQYF.

This chain uses TRBV7-2 with TRBJ2-3, with TRBD1 identical over 8 bases. V dropped 2 bases and J dropped 11; count of bases not matched to a gene: 15. The CDR3 is made up of 16 amino acids. Germline V CDR1 and CDR2: SGHTA, FQGNSA. CDR3 amino acids: CASSLMGPGTQGEQYF. CDR3 coding DNA: TGTGCCAGCAGCTTAATGGGGCCCGGGACACAGGGGGAGCAGTATTTT. The full variable domain, completed using reference TRBV7-2 and TRBJ2-3, is GAGVSQSPSNKVTEKGKDVELRCDPISGHTALYWYRQSLGQGLEFLIYFQGNSAPDKSGLPSDRFSAERTGGSVSTLTIQRTQQEDSAVYLCASSLMGPGTQGEQYFGPGTRLTVL.

This clonotype was observed a few times. The chain combines TRBV7-2 with TRBJ2-4; D is unclear. The germline V and J ends were trimmed by 0 bases and 0 bases, with 15 bases remaining between them. Germline CDR1 and CDR2: SGHTA and FQGNSA. This CDR3 has 18 residues. DNA for the CDR3: TGTGCCAGCAGCTTAGCCAAGGCAGTCGAACTAGCCAAAAACATTCAGTACTTC. This gives the protein CASSLAKAVELAKNIQYF.

This clonotype was observed a few times. J is TRBJ2-7 and V is TRBV6-1; no reliable D call. The V gene lost 2 bases and the J gene lost 2 bases, with 4 bases spanning the gap. This CDR3 spans 12 amino acids. Germline CDR1 MNHNS, CDR2 SASEGT. CDR3 nucleotides: TGTGCCAGCAGTGAACCCGCCTACGAGCAGTACTTC. Protein product: CASSEPAYEQYF.

The chain links TRBV27 to TRBJ2-7; D is perhaps TRBD2 (6 bases). Germline lookup yields CDR1 MNHEY and CDR2 SMNVEV (reference sequence). The germline V and J ends were trimmed by 6 bases and 2 bases, with 20 bases remaining between them. The CDR3 length is 16 residues. The CDR3: CASRRGLPESAYEQYF. The CDR3 DNA sequence: TGTGCCAGCAGAAGGGGACTCCCCGAGTCTGCCTACGAGCAGTACTTC.

A few counts support this clonotype. The chain is built from TRBV4-1 and TRBJ2-7; D is perhaps TRBD1 or TRBD2 (5 bases each). V lost 5 bases and J lost 1, with 18 bases in between. From germline, CDR1 is MGHRA and CDR2 YSYEKL. This CDR3 spans 16 amino acids. CDR3: CASSVPGTDVSYEQYF. CDR3 coding DNA: TGCGCCAGCAGCGTTCCAGGGACGGACGTTTCCTACGAGCAGTACTTC.

V gene TRBV6-1 combines with J gene TRBJ2-1; D remains ambiguous. Germline-derived CDR1 and CDR2 are MNHNS and SASEGT. The V end was cut by 0 bases, the J end by 12 bases, with 12 bases between. The CDR3 contains 13 residues. CDR3 DNA sequence: TGTGCCAGCAGTGAAGCTCGGGTGGGTGTGCAGTTCTTC. It codes for CASSEARVGVQFF.

This clonotype was observed at least ten times. As DNA, the CDR3 is TGCAGCGTTAGGAGACGACTAATCGACGAAAAACTGTTTTTT. Amino acids: CSVRRRLIDEKLFF. J is TRBJ1-4 and V is TRBV29-1; D remains unclear. V lost 5 bases to trimming and J lost 8 bases, with 18 bases between them. Germline V gene sequence: CDR1 SQVTM, CDR2 ANQGSEA. This CDR3 spans 14 amino acids.

This sequence joins TRBV20-1 and TRBJ2-7; 10 positions match TRBD2. This CDR3 has 18 residues. The V gene end was trimmed by 0 bases and the J gene end by 1 base; junction bases not matched to a gene: 12. The V gene's germline CDR1 is DFQATT and CDR2 SNEGSKA (reference sequence). The CDR3 nucleotides are TGCAGTGCTAGAGATATGGCTAGCGGGAGCTTGGTATCCTACGAGCAGTACTTC. It codes for CSARDMASGSLVSYEQYF.

The chain carries TRBV28 and TRBJ2-1; 11 bases are a match to TRBD2. Unmatched junction bases numbered 7, after V lost 6 bases and J lost 0 bases. Germline CDR1 is MDHEN and CDR2 is SYDVKM. This CDR3 region has 17 residues. The CDR3 nucleotides read TGTGCCAGCAGAAAGACTAGCGGGGCGAGCTCCTACAATGAGCAGTTCTTC. Residues: CASRKTSGASSYNEQFF.

This clonotype was recorded at least ten times. The chain has TRBV7-9 and TRBJ2-1; 8 nucleotides agree with TRBD2. Germline CDR1 is SEHNR and CDR2 is FQNEAQ (reference sequence). Losses at the gene ends were 0 bases for V and 8 bases for J; bases not matched to a gene: 9. This CDR3 comprises 16 residues. CDR3 region: CASSLARGGRLDEQFF. The CDR3 bases are TGTGCCAGCAGCTTAGCGCGGGGCGGGAGGCTCGATGAGCAGTTCTTC.

The chain carries TRBV5-1 and TRBJ2-2; D perhaps matches TRBD1 (5 bases). The CDR3 runs to 15 residues. Germline loops: CDR1 SGHRS, CDR2 YFSETQ. V was cut by 0 bases and J by 6 bases, with 12 bases left in between. The CDR3 loop reads CASSLEGAWAGELFF. CDR3 coding DNA: TGCGCCAGCAGCTTGGAAGGGGCCTGGGCCGGGGAGCTGTTTTTT.

The chain is built from TRBV28 and TRBJ1-2, with D perhaps matching TRBD1 (6 bases). The CDR3 length is 13 residues. Trimming shortened V by 5 bases and J by 10 bases, and 17 bases separated the two germline ends. Germline lookup yields CDR1 MDHEN and CDR2 SYDVKM. The CDR3 loop is CASSVRQGRYYTF. The CDR3 DNA is TGTGCCAGCAGTGTTAGGCAGGGGCGTTACTACACCTTC.

As to this clonotype: One end of the junction does not line up with germline, which may come from a read error. V usage is TRBV27 and J usage is TRBJ1-2; no firm D call. Germline CDR1 is MNHEY and CDR2 is SMNVEV (reference sequence). The CDR3 is 15 residues long. The CDR3, as DNA: TGTGCCAGCAGTCCCGTCGCCGGGCCAGTCTATGACTACACCTTC. It is translated as CASSPVAGPVYDYTF.

V usage is TRBV12-3 or TRBV12-4 and J usage is TRBJ1-2; 8 nucleotides line up with TRBD1. The junction had 8 bases not matched to a gene; V was cut back by 6 bases and J by 8 bases. This CDR3 region has 13 residues. DNA for the CDR3: TGTGCCAGCAGGGTCAGGGGGCTCGACGGCTACACCTTC. This codes for CASRVRGLDGYTF.

This clonotype was seen more than once but under ten times. J is TRBJ2-7 and V is TRBV6-5; weak D call: TRBD2 (5 bases). CDR1 MNHEY and CDR2 SVGAGI come from the germline V gene. This CDR3 is built from 14 residues. V was trimmed by 0 bases and J by 6 bases, leaving 12 bases between them. The CDR3 spells CASSYSTGRGEQYF. The CDR3 DNA is TGTGCCAGCAGTTACTCGACGGGCCGGGGCGAGCAGTACTTC.

The chain carries TRBV29-1 and TRBJ1-2; tentative D call: TRBD1 (5 bases). Trimming left V 0 bases short and J 3 bases short, with 11 bases between. This CDR3 has 14 residues. CDR1 and CDR2 from the germline V gene are SQVTM and ANQGSEA. CDR3 DNA sequence: TGCAGCGTTGAAGACCCCAGGGCTGACTATGGCTACACCTTC. Its translation: CSVEDPRADYGYTF. The whole variable domain, remainder taken from reference TRBV29-1 and TRBJ1-2, is SAVISQKPSRDICQRGTSLTIQCQVDSQVTMMFWYRQQPGQSLTLIATANQGSEATYESGFVIDKFPISRPNLTFSTLTVSNMSPEDSSIYLCSVEDPRADYGYTFGSGTRLTVV.

The chain combines TRBV3-1 with TRBJ2-3, with 8 bases lining up with TRBD2. With V trimmed by 4 bases and J by 3 bases, 6 bases remained unmatched. The germline V gene encodes CDR1 LGHDT and CDR2 YNNKEL (reference sequence). CDR3 length: 15 residues. This chain's CDR3 is CASSPTAGETDTQYF. CDR3 bases: TGTGCCAGCAGCCCCACAGCGGGAGAGACAGATACGCAGTATTTT.

This clonotype has only a few counts. This rearrangement joins TRBV6-1 to TRBJ2-7; D unresolved. Trimming shortened V by 0 bases and J by 6 bases, and 15 bases separated the two germline ends. The CDR3 is 15 residues long. Germline lookup yields CDR1 MNHNS and CDR2 SASEGT. DNA for the CDR3: TGTGCCAGCAGTGAAGCTGCCGTTGCGCCGCCCGAGCAGTACTTC. Protein sequence: CASSEAAVAPPEQYF.

This clonotype was counted only a few times. The chain combines TRBV28 with TRBJ2-3, with D possibly matching TRBD2 (6 bases). V was clipped by 7 bases and J by 6 bases, with 20 bases between them. Looked up from germline, CDR1 is MDHEN and CDR2 is SYDVKM. The CDR3 totals 15 residues. CDR3 region: CASITLGTSPDTQYF. The CDR3 nucleotides read TGTGCCAGCATTACCCTCGGGACTTCTCCCGATACGCAGTATTTT.